A selection of T cell receptor beta chains follows, all from one sample in a study of cytomegalovirus exposure and HLA in healthy donors. TCRdb's copy holds only in-frame clones and misses some; the assay was immunoSEQ multiplex PCR. This table has about 150,000 clones, around 84% appearing once. Sequencing input: PBMCs. Receptors originate from a woman in her 40s in good health and CMV-seropositive. Both conserved end residues are trimmed from each CDR3.

J: TRBJ2-3
V: TRBV5-1
CDR3: ASSLAEGADTQY

J: TRBJ2-1
V: TRBV11-3
CDR3: ASSLPGGNNEQF

J: TRBJ2-7
V: TRBV4-1
CDR3: ASSGHRDYEQY

J: TRBJ2-3
V: TRBV9
CDR3: ASSVAETSGQDTQY

J: TRBJ2-7
V: TRBV5-1
CDR3: ASSRGLAGNGEGYEQY

J: TRBJ2-5
V: TRBV7-3
CDR3: ASSPAGLGETQY

J: TRBJ2-7
V: TRBV18
CDR3: ASSPGGDEQY

J: TRBJ2-1
V: TRBV2
CDR3: ASSGTSGRNEQF

J: TRBJ2-3
V: TRBV7-8
CDR3: ASSYRQGLLY

J: TRBJ1-2
V: TRBV11-2
CDR3: ASSQHKTGYT

J: TRBJ2-3
V: TRBV11-2
CDR3: ASSLDRLGDTQY

J: TRBJ2-1
V: TRBV5-4
CDR3: ASSSLAGANNEQF

J: TRBJ2-6
V: TRBV4-1
CDR3: ASSPRGGSGANVLT

J: TRBJ1-2
V: TRBV27
CDR3: ASSPAGRAGGYT

J: TRBJ2-7
V: TRBV18
CDR3: ASSQNRNAGQGHEQY

J: TRBJ2-7
V: TRBV4-1
CDR3: ASSRPGQGARIERYEQY

J: TRBJ1-3
V: TRBV9
CDR3: ASSTDREAGNTIY

J: TRBJ2-3
V: TRBV15
CDR3: ATSRGLEVAGGTDTQY

J: TRBJ2-7
V: TRBV9
CDR3: ASSVATGTTYEQY

J: TRBJ1-3
V: TRBV9
CDR3: ASSVEEGRGPSGNTIY

J: TRBJ2-3
V: TRBV5-4
CDR3: ASSFGGVGTDTQY

J: TRBJ2-7
V: TRBV7-3
CDR3: ASSENSGSGYEQY

J: TRBJ2-1
V: TRBV5-6
CDR3: ASRRRELASLYNEQF

J: TRBJ1-5
V: TRBV15
CDR3: ATSWKVRQNSNQPQH

J: TRBJ2-7
V: TRBV7-9
CDR3: ASSLAGTGTSEQY

J: TRBJ2-5
V: TRBV7-9
CDR3: ASSPQGTGTQETQY

J: TRBJ2-5
V: TRBV7-6
CDR3: ASSLVPTSGSQETQY